This T cell receptor (beta chain) was observed in a study of cytomegalovirus exposure and HLA in healthy donors. Study summary: HLA-typed donors contributed 65 million to 85 million unique TCRs, which were held in an early data release.

It was with 60 Vbeta and 13 Jbeta primers that the PCR ran. TCRdb's table, derived via immunoSEQ multiplex PCR, lists solely in-frame clones and lacks some. Here the sample spans fewer than 200,000 clones, over 80% being singletons. About this clone itself: As yet, its antigen is unknown.

General study findings and limits: The investigators catalogued 150 to 200 TCR beta chains as cytomegalovirus-associated.

The CDR3 is 15 amino acids. V lost 2 bases and J 4 bases, leaving 14 bases between the germline ends. Germline V gene sequence: CDR1 MNHEY, CDR2 SVGAGI. The chain joins TRBV6-5 to TRBJ1-1, with a weak D call TRBD1 (6 bases). The TCR originated in a girl between 5 and 17 years old in good health and CMV-seropositive. Sequenced: PBMCs. This CDR3 reads CASSYDRGAGTEAFF. The CDR3 DNA reads as TGTGCCAGCAGTTACGACCGGGGGGCTGGCACTGAAGCTTTCTTT.